The next 15 T cell receptor beta chains were all read from a single sample in a study of T cells in Graves' hyperthyroidism and ophthalmopathy. TCR beta CDR3 regions were amplified from RNA. The HTBI primer set drove a first-round RT-PCR of the TCR CDR3. TCRdb recomputed calls from the multiplex PCR reads with MiXCR, one row per CDR3 protein. The sample has hundreds of thousands of distinct CDR3 sequences; 45% are singletons. Source material: peripheral blood or thyroid tissue (not recorded which). All receptors come from an adult man with Graves' disease, either hyperthyroidism or ophthalmopathy (not recorded which).

As to this clonotype: A clone one base away is much larger, so this may be a read error. The CDR3: CASSWAGAGNTIYF. The CDR3 DNA is TGTGCCAGCAGCTGGGCAGGCGCTGGAAACACCATATATTTT. This sequence joins TRBV7-2 and TRBJ1-3; D gene unclear. CDR3 size: 14 residues. Germline V lookup: CDR1 SGHTA, CDR2 FQGNSA. Trimming removed 4 bases from V and 2 bases from J, with 9 bases in between. Together with reference TRBV7-2 and TRBJ1-3, the CDR3 gives the full variable domain: GAGVSQSPSNKVTEKGKDVELRCDPISGHTALYWYRQSLGQGLEFLIYFQGNSAPDKSGLPSDRFSAERTGGSVSTLTIQRTQQEDSAVYLCASSWAGAGNTIYFGEGSWLTVV.

This chain connects TRBV19 to TRBJ1-2; no firm D call. With 11 bases removed from V and 0 bases from J, the gap between germline ends came to 16 bases. Looked up from germline, CDR1 is LNHDA and CDR2 is SQIVND (reference sequence). This CDR3 has 14 amino acids. In DNA, the CDR3 is TGTGCCTCAGCCCCAAGGAGAGCTAACTATGGCTACACCTTC. Protein product: CASAPRRANYGYTF.

This clonotype was seen at least ten times. J is TRBJ2-7 and V is TRBV29-1, with 10 bases matching TRBD2. Germline V gene data show CDR1 as SQVTM and CDR2 as ANQGSEA. The CDR3 is made up of 14 amino acids. The V gene end was trimmed by 6 bases and the J gene end by 6 bases; junction bases not matched to a gene: 11. The chain's CDR3 is CSVEPLAGVSEQYF. For the CDR3, the DNA is TGCAGCGTGGAGCCTCTAGCGGGAGTAAGCGAGCAGTACTTC.

V is TRBV7-2 and J is TRBJ2-7, with 7 positions matching TRBD2. Germline V gene data show CDR1 as SGHTA and CDR2 as FQGNSA. The CDR3 spans 13 residues. With 8 bases clipped from V and 1 base from J, the junction kept 5 bases outside the gene matches. Here the CDR3 reads CASQSSGSYEQYF. CDR3 DNA: TGTGCCAGCCAGAGTAGCGGGTCCTACGAGCAGTACTTC.

This clonotype was observed a few times. The chain links TRBV7-9 to TRBJ1-1; no clear D gene. V lost 3 bases to trimming and J lost 3 bases, with 11 bases between them. This CDR3 contains 14 residues. CDR1 SEHNR and CDR2 FQNEAQ come from the germline V gene (reference sequence). CDR3 nucleotide sequence: TGTGCCAGCAGCTTGCAAGGGCGGTACACTGAAGCTTTCTTT. It codes for CASSLQGRYTEAFF.

The chain recombines TRBV5-6 with TRBJ1-1, with 12 bases aligning to TRBD1. Trimming took 5 bases from V and 3 from J; bases not matched to a gene: 8. The CDR3 consists of 16 residues. CDR1 and CDR2 (germline): SGHDT, YYEEEE. In nucleotides, the CDR3 is TGTGCCAGCAGTTCCGGGACAGGGGGCTGGGACACTGAAGCTTTCTTT. The encoded protein is CASSSGTGGWDTEAFF.

This clonotype was detected ten times or more. The chain couples TRBV7-2 to TRBJ2-7; no clear D gene. The CDR3 sequence is 11 residues long. CDR1 is SGHTA, CDR2 FQGNSA, per germline. V lost 1 base and J lost 8, with 6 bases in between. As DNA, the CDR3 is TGTGCCAGCAGCTTAGACAGCCAGCAGTACTTC. Translating it yields CASSLDSQQYF. Filled out from reference TRBV7-2 and TRBJ2-7, the complete variable domain reads GAGVSQSPSNKVTEKGKDVELRCDPISGHTALYWYRQSLGQGLEFLIYFQGNSAPDKSGLPSDRFSAERTGGSVSTLTIQRTQQEDSAVYLCASSLDSQQYFGPGTRLTVT.

The table lists this clonotype with many counts. The chain links TRBV10-2 to TRBJ2-7; 9 bases map to TRBD1. CDR1 WSHSY and CDR2 SAAADI come from the germline V gene. This CDR3 comprises 14 residues. The ends lost 9 bases at V and 4 bases at J; junction bases unmatched: 10. The CDR3: CASTSGTGSYEQYF. CDR3 bases: TGCGCCAGTACCTCCGGGACAGGGTCATACGAGCAGTACTTC.

The gene calls are TRBV29-1 and TRBJ1-4; D is uncertain. CDR1 and CDR2 from the germline V gene are SQVTM and ANQGSEA. Trimming pared 5 bases from V and 8 bases from J, leaving 18 bases between. The CDR3 sequence is 14 residues long. The CDR3 loop reads CSVLPPGLREKLFF. As DNA, the CDR3 is TGCAGCGTTCTTCCCCCGGGGTTGAGGGAAAAACTGTTTTTT.

The chain has TRBV7-9 and TRBJ2-7, with TRBD1 as a possible D gene (6 bases). CDR3 length: 17 residues. Between the trimmed V and J ends, which lost 6 bases and 3 bases, there was a span of 24 bases. Germline CDR1 is SEHNR and CDR2 is FQNEAQ (reference sequence). The DNA of the CDR3 is TGTGCCAGCAGTGAAGCGCTTCCTGAACAGGGCGGCTACGAGCAGTACTTC. It translates to CASSEALPEQGGYEQYF.

This clonotype was counted ten times or more. The chain links TRBV24-1 to TRBJ1-1; 7 nucleotides agree with TRBD1. J lost 7 bases, V lost 4 bases, and 8 bases had no gene match. Germline CDR1 is KGHDR and CDR2 is SFDVKD. CDR3 length: 14 amino acids. DNA of the CDR3: TGTGCCACCAGTGACGTGACAGGGAGGGGTGAAGCTTTCTTT. As protein: CATSDVTGRGEAFF.

To note about this clonotype: One base away lies a much larger clone, so this may be a sequencing read error. This sequence joins TRBV6-5 and TRBJ2-7; 9 bases are shared with TRBD1. This CDR3 has 13 residues. Germline CDR1 is MNHEY and CDR2 is SVGAGI. Here the CDR3 DNA reads TGTACCAGCAGCAGGGACAGGGTCCACGAGCAGTACTTC. As protein: CTSSRDRVHEQYF.

About this clonotype itself: The conserved phenylalanine or tryptophan normally closing the CDR3 is absent here, so this likely arose from a read error. The limits of the CDR3 on the DNA are not certain, so only TCRdb's listed CDR3 is given. The rearrangement links TRBV7-3 to TRBJ1-6. Germline-derived CDR1 and CDR2 are SGHTA and FQGTGA. The CDR3 extends over 8 residues, inclusive of both ends. CDR3 in amino acids: CASSSPGD.

The chain couples TRBV24-1 to TRBJ1-4; D is uncertain. Trimming removed 9 bases from V and 0 bases from J, with 13 bases in between. Germline CDR1 reads KGHDR; CDR2 reads SFDVKD. The CDR3 spans 15 residues. As DNA, the CDR3 is TGTGCCACCGGCTATCGCGGAACAACTAATGAAAAACTGTTTTTT. This translates into CATGYRGTTNEKLFF.

The chain recombines TRBV20-1 with TRBJ1-1; 9 bases are a match to TRBD1. The CDR3 spans 14 residues. J lost 3 bases, V lost 8 bases, and 10 bases had no gene match. CDR1 and CDR2 (germline): DFQATT, SNEGSKA (reference sequence). In DNA, the CDR3 is TGCAGTTCAGACAGGGGGAATTTGTACACTGAAGCTTTCTTT. Amino acid sequence: CSSDRGNLYTEAFF.